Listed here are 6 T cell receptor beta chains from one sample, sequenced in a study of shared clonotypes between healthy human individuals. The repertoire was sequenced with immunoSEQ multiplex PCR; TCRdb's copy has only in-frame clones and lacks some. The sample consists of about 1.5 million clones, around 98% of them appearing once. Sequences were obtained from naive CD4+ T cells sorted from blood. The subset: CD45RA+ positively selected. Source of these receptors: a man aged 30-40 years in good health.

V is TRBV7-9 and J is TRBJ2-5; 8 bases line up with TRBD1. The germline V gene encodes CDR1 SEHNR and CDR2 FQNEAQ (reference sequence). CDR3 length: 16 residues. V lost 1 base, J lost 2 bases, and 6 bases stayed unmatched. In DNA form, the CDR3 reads TGTGCCAGCAGCTTAGGAGACAGGGGAGCTCAAGAGACCCAGTACTTC. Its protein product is CASSLGDRGAQETQYF.

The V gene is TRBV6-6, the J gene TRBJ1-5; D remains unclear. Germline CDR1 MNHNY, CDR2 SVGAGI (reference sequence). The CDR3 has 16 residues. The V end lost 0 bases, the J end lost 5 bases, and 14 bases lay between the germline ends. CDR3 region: CASSYSIGRSDQPQHF. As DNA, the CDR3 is TGTGCCAGCAGTTACTCGATCGGGCGCTCCGATCAGCCCCAGCATTTT.

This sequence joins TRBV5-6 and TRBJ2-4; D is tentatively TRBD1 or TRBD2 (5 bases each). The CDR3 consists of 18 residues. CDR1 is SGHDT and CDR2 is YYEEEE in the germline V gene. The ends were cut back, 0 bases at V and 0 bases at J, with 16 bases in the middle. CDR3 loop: CASSLVGTEGLAKNIQYF. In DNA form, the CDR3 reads TGTGCCAGCAGCTTGGTTGGGACCGAAGGTTTAGCCAAAAACATTCAGTACTTC.

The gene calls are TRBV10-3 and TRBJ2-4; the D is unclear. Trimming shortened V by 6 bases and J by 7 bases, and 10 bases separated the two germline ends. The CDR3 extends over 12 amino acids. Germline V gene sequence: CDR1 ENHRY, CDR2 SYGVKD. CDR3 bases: TGTGCCATCAGCGAGAACATGAACATTCAGTACTTC. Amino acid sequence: CAISENMNIQYF.

CDR3 in DNA: TGTGCCAGCAGTCCCCTGGGTGGGCAGGCCCAAGAGACCCAGTACTTC. It encodes CASSPLGGQAQETQYF. The chain is built from TRBV6-6 and TRBJ2-5; D uncertain. Trimming removed 5 bases at V and 1 base at J, with 17 bases between. CDR1 and CDR2 from the germline V gene are MNHNY and SVGAGI (reference sequence). The CDR3 has 16 residues.

CDR3 loop: CASSDGLTDTQYF. CDR3 nucleotide sequence: TGTGCCAGCAGTGACGGACTCACAGATACGCAGTATTTT. The chain uses TRBV25-1 and TRBJ2-3; possibly TRBD2 for D (5 bases). The CDR3 contains 13 residues. From germline, CDR1 is MGHDK and CDR2 SYGVNS. V was clipped by 3 bases and J by 2 bases, with 6 bases between them.